The clone carrying this TCR beta chain was seen once. The antigen remains undetermined. The PCR was carried out with 60 Vbeta primers and 13 Jbeta primers. Libraries were prepared by immunoSEQ multiplex PCR; TCRdb keeps only in-frame clonotypes and omits some of them. Among 95,000 to 150,000 clones, around 73% were seen once, and the ten largest hold 6.5% to 9%. V lost 6 bases, J lost 8 bases, and 11 bases lay in between. Germline lookup yields CDR1 SGHTA and CDR2 FQGTGA. The CDR3 sequence is 13 residues long. This sample is part of a study of cytomegalovirus exposure and HLA in healthy donors. On the study more broadly: Earlier, 95 million to 140 million unique TCR beta sequences were recovered from about 200 million T cells by an analysis. Clustering assigned around 77% of the roughly 380 genotyped donors to the Caucasian-associated ancestry cluster. Whole-study findings and limits: Most TCR sequences were seen very rarely across donors, but some public TCRs occurred in many. Presence/absence analyses rested on an assumption that sequencing depth was roughly uniform across donors.

Sequencing was performed on PBMCs. The chain carries TRBV7-3 and TRBJ1-6, with unresolved D. The source of this sequence is a middle-aged woman in good health and CMV-seropositive. CDR3 bases: TGTGCCAGCAGTCAACAGCCGGATTCACCCCTCCACTTT. Translated, it gives CASSQQPDSPLHF.